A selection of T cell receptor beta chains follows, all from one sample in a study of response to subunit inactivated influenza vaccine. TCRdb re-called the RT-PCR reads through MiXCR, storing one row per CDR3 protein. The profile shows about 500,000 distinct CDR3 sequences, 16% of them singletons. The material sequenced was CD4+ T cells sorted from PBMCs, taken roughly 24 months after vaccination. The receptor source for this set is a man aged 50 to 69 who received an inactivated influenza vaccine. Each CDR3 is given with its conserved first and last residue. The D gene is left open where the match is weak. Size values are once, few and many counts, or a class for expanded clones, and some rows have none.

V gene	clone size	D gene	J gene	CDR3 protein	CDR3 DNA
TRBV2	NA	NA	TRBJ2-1	CASTQGASSYNEQFF	TGTGCCAGCACTCAAGGGGCGAGCTCCTACAATGAGCAGTTCTTC
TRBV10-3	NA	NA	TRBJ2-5	CAISELDRQYQETQYF	TGTGCCATCAGTGAACTTGACAGACAGTACCAAGAGACCCAGTACTTC
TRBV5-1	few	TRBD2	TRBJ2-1	CASSNIAGGLNEQFF	TGCGCCAGCAGCAATATAGCGGGGGGGTTGAATGAGCAGTTCTTC
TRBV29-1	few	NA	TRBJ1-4	CSVAVGSRNEKLFF	TGCAGCGTCGCTGTGGGGAGCCGTAATGAAAAACTGTTTTTT
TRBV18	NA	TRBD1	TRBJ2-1	CASSGQGGIFEQFF	TGTGCCAGCTCGGGACAGGGGGGCATCTTTGAGCAGTTCTTC
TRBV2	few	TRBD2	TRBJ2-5	CASERAGKPEETQYF	TGTGCCAGCGAACGAGCGGGGAAGCCGGAGGAGACCCAGTACTTC
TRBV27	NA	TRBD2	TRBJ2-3	CASGRESTDTQYF	TGTGCCAGCGGGAGGGAATCAACAGATACGCAGTATTTT
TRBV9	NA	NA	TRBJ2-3	CASSVAGQATDTQYF	TGTGCCAGCAGCGTAGCTGGCCAGGCCACAGATACGCAGTATTTT
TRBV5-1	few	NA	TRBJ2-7	CASSLESGNTYEQYF	TGCGCCAGCAGCTTGGAGTCAGGGAACACCTACGAGCAGTACTTC
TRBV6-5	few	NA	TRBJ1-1	CASSYIGLGETEAFF	TGTGCCAGCAGTTATATTGGGTTGGGGGAAACTGAAGCTTTCTTT
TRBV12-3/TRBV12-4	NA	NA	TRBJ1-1	CASSRKQGSEAFF	TGTGCCAGCAGTCGGAAACAGGGCTCTGAAGCTTTCTTT